This T cell receptor (beta chain) appears in the sequencing data of a study of blood T cells in healthy people across ages. Study-wide findings and caveats: Diversity figures derived from one million T cells were judged to underestimate the true value. Roughly linear age-related decline in beta diversity appeared, significant by age about 40.

Of note for this clonotype: Its antigen is undetermined.

Primed by a sample-barcoded 5' primer and a J-beta primer mix, a second PCR proceeded for roughly 7 to 12 cycles. Through a template-switch adaptor with 12 random nucleotides, each cDNA molecule received a tag. TCRdb analysed the 5' RACE reads with MiXCR anew, one entry per CDR3 protein. The sample consists of around 1,800,000 distinct CDR3 sequences, roughly 43% of them appearing once. The CDR3 length is 15 residues. Germline V gene lookup returns CDR1 MDHEN and CDR2 SYDVKM. The germline V and J ends were trimmed by 10 bases and 3 bases, with 21 bases remaining between them. The sample was blood. The origin of this receptor is a human donor in good health. V gene TRBV28 combines with J gene TRBJ1-2; D not certain. The CDR3 coding sequence is TGTGCCAATCGCGCAAGTGGAGGTGGGGACTATGGCTACACCTTC. Its translation is CANRASGGGDYGYTF.